The clone carrying this TCR beta chain was seen once. Germline CDR1 is SEHNR and CDR2 is FQNEAQ (reference sequence). This CDR3 spans 13 amino acids. This record belongs to a study of blood T cells in healthy people across ages. Alongside a J-beta primer mix, a sample-barcoded 5' primer served in a second PCR lasting 7 to 11 cycles. TCRdb re-derived calls from the 5' RACE reads in MiXCR, one entry per CDR3 protein. The sample carries around 1,600,000 distinct CDR3 sequences, approximately 43% recorded once. The chain has TRBV7-9 and TRBJ2-5; TRBD2 aligns across 12 bases. Near its end, the DNA agrees better with TRBJ2-7, so the J call may be wrong. This TCR came from a woman aged 18-29 years in good health. What was sequenced was blood. CDR3: CASSTSGGYEQYF. CDR3 nucleotides: TGTGCCAGCAGCACTAGCGGGGGGTACGAGCAGTACTTC.